The present T cell receptor beta chain was sequenced within a study of blood T cells in healthy people across ages. Through a sample-barcoded 5' primer and a J-beta primer mix, a second PCR was run for about 6 to 11 cycles. From the 5' RACE reads, TCRdb called clonotypes with MiXCR, one entry per CDR3 protein. The sample shows hundreds of thousands of distinct CDR3 sequences, roughly 64% of them seen only once. Germline CDR1 SEHNR, CDR2 FQNEAQ (reference sequence). The V end was cut by 1 base, the J end by 1 base, with 10 bases between. The CDR3 is 15 residues long. This clonotype originated in a man aged 25-45 years in good health. The sample was blood. The chain employs TRBV7-9 and TRBJ2-5, with a possible D match to TRBD2 (5 bases). CDR3 residues: CASSLDGKAQETQYF. The CDR3 nucleotides read TGTGCCAGCAGCTTAGACGGGAAGGCCCAAGAGACCCAGTACTTC.